These 12 T cell receptor beta chains originate from one sample sequenced in a study of T cell responses to AZD1222 COVID-19 vaccine. Method: immunoSEQ multiplex PCR; TCRdb's copy keeps in-frame clones and lacks some. The sample has under 150,000 clones, about 94% seen once; the top ten hold approximately 0.85%. Material: peripheral blood, obtained on day 0 of AZD1222 vaccination. Source of these receptors: an adult in good health.

This rearrangement joins TRBV7-7 to TRBJ1-1, with a tentative D call TRBD1 (6 bases). Germline lookup yields CDR1 SSHAT and CDR2 FNYEAQ (reference sequence). V gave up 4 bases and J gave up 6 bases, with 18 bases separating them. The CDR3 runs to 15 residues. The CDR3, as DNA: TGTGCCAGCAGCTGTACAGGGCGGGGGGGATCTGAAGCTTTCTTT. It translates to CASSCTGRGGSEAFF.

The chain links TRBV19 to TRBJ2-5; 7 bases are a match to TRBD1. This CDR3 contains 15 residues. V gave up 5 bases and J gave up 7 bases; unmatched junction bases: 13. Germline assignment: CDR1 LNHDA and CDR2 SQIVND (reference sequence). The CDR3 reads CASSVRQGEGGTQYF. CDR3 nucleotides: TGTGCCAGTAGTGTCAGACAGGGTGAAGGAGGGACCCAGTACTTC. The whole variable domain, filled in from reference TRBV19 and TRBJ2-5, reads DGGITQSPKYLFRKEGQNVTLSCEQNLNHDAMYWYRQDPGQGLRLIYYSQIVNDFQKGDIAEGYSVSREKKESFPLTVTSAQKNPTAFYLCASSVRQGEGGTQYFGPGTRLLVL.

The gene calls are TRBV21-1 and TRBJ1-5; the D call in the table, TRBD1, was not verified against the DNA. TRBV21-1 is tagged as a pseudogene. The CDR3 is 19 residues long. The CDR3 DNA reads as TGTGCCAGCAGCAAAGGTGGGGACAGGGTATTTTGCCGAAATCAGCCCCAGCATTTT. Its translation: CASSKGGDRVFCRNQPQHF.

The CDR3 loop reads CASSRSGDSSYNEQFF. The DNA for the CDR3 is TGTGCCAGCAGCCGTAGCGGGGATAGCTCCTACAATGAGCAGTTCTTC. The chain is built from TRBV4-2 and TRBJ2-1; TRBD2 matches at 8 bases. This CDR3 spans 16 amino acids. With 4 bases clipped from V and 0 bases from J, the junction kept 5 bases outside the gene matches. The germline gives CDR1 LGHNA, CDR2 YNFKEQ.

This chain connects TRBV7-2 to TRBJ1-4; TRBD1 might be the D (5 bases). Germline V CDR1 and CDR2: SGHTA, FQGNSA. Trimming pared 3 bases from V and 3 bases from J, leaving 8 bases between. The CDR3 is 14 residues long. DNA of the CDR3: TGTGCCAGCAGCTTGGGACGGTCTAATGAAAAACTGTTTTTT. Encoded protein: CASSLGRSNEKLFF.

This clone was seen only once. The chain links TRBV6-6 to TRBJ2-5; TRBD1 aligns across 9 bases. The CDR3 is made up of 13 amino acids. The germline gives CDR1 MNHNY, CDR2 SVGAGI (reference sequence). The V gene end was trimmed by 6 bases and the J gene end by 5 bases; junction bases not matched to a gene: 4. The DNA of the CDR3 is TGTGCCAGCAGACGGGACAGGGCGGAGACCCAGTACTTC. Its translation: CASRRDRAETQYF.

The chain joins TRBV27 to TRBJ2-7; D perhaps matches TRBD1 (5 bases). Per germline, CDR1 MNHEY and CDR2 SMNVEV (reference sequence). Trimming removed 5 bases at V and 1 base at J, with 12 bases between. The CDR3 loop spans 14 amino acids. Written as DNA, the CDR3 is TGTGCCAGCAGTCCACAGACAGATTCCTACGAGCAGTACTTC. Translated, it gives CASSPQTDSYEQYF.

V usage is TRBV10-3 and J usage is TRBJ1-6, with no clear D. Germline V gene data show CDR1 as ENHRY and CDR2 as SYGVKD. The CDR3 has 18 residues. V shed 6 bases and J shed 0 bases, with 18 bases lying between them. The CDR3 nucleotides read TGTGCCATCAGCGCAGTCGGAGTCAAGAGCTCCTATAATTCACCCCTCCACTTT. This sequence encodes CAISAVGVKSSYNSPLHF.

Concerning this clone: Other DNA sequences of this sample code for an identical CDR3. The J gene is TRBJ1-2, the V gene TRBV7-2; TRBD1 matches 9 bases. The germline V gene has CDR1 SGHTA and CDR2 FQGNSA. J was trimmed by 8 bases and V by 5 bases; bases with no gene match: 9. The CDR3 is made up of 14 amino acids. CDR3 DNA: TGTGCCAGCAGCACTGGGACAGGGAATTACGGCTACACCTTC. It translates to CASSTGTGNYGYTF.

This clone has a single count. The chain has TRBV7-8 and TRBJ1-1, with D unclear. Trimming took 5 bases from V and 6 from J, leaving 10 bases between them. Germline V gives CDR1 SGHVS, CDR2 FQNEAQ. This CDR3 has 12 amino acids. The CDR3 nucleotides are TGTGCCAGCAGCCCCAGACGGTCTGAAGCTTTCTTT. It is translated as CASSPRRSEAFF. The full variable domain, its missing parts supplied by reference TRBV7-8 and TRBJ1-1, is GAGVSQSPRYKVAKRGQDVALRCDPISGHVSLFWYQQALGQGPEFLTYFQNEAQLDKSGLPSDRFFAERPEGSVSTLKIQRTQQEDSAVYLCASSPRRSEAFFGQGTRLTVV.

The V call is TRBV7-9, the J call TRBJ1-2, with no clear D. In germline, CDR1 is SEHNR, CDR2 FQNEAQ (reference sequence). Trimming took off 6 bases at V and 2 bases at J, with 16 bases between the two ends. The CDR3 is 15 amino acids. CDR3 sequence (DNA): TGTGCCAGCAGACCGTACGGCAGGAAAAACTATGGCTACACCTTC. Encoded protein: CASRPYGRKNYGYTF.

The V call is TRBV7-8, the J call TRBJ2-7; 8 bases align to TRBD1. The CDR3 has 15 amino acids. After removal of 1 base from V and 3 bases from J, the junction contained 5 bases not matched to a gene. Germline CDR1 reads SGHVS; CDR2 reads FQNEAQ. CDR3 bases: TGTGCCAGCAGCTTAGAACAGGGGGTTTTCTACGAGCAGTACTTC. The encoded protein is CASSLEQGVFYEQYF.